Sequencing of this T cell receptor (beta chain) was carried out in a study of T cells in Graves' hyperthyroidism and ophthalmopathy. Unmatched junction bases numbered 3, after V lost 3 bases and J lost 2 bases. The CDR3 spans 13 residues. CDR1 is GTSNPN and CDR2 is SVGIG in the germline V gene (reference sequence). Ten or more counts support this clonotype. TCR beta CDR3 sequences were amplified from RNA transcripts. A first-round RT-PCR of the TCR CDR3 used the HTBI primer set. From the multiplex PCR reads, TCRdb called clonotypes with MiXCR, one entry per CDR3 protein. Among around 300,000 distinct CDR3 sequences, roughly 13% were seen once, and the ten largest hold more than 7.5%.

The rearrangement uses TRBV30 and TRBJ2-5; 7 bases are shared with TRBD1. Sequences were obtained from blood. This clonotype originated in a woman in her 30s with Graves' hyperthyroidism that later progressed to Graves' ophthalmopathy. CDR3 sequence: CAWSEGQQETQYF. DNA of the CDR3: TGTGCCTGGAGCGAGGGACAGCAAGAGACCCAGTACTTC.